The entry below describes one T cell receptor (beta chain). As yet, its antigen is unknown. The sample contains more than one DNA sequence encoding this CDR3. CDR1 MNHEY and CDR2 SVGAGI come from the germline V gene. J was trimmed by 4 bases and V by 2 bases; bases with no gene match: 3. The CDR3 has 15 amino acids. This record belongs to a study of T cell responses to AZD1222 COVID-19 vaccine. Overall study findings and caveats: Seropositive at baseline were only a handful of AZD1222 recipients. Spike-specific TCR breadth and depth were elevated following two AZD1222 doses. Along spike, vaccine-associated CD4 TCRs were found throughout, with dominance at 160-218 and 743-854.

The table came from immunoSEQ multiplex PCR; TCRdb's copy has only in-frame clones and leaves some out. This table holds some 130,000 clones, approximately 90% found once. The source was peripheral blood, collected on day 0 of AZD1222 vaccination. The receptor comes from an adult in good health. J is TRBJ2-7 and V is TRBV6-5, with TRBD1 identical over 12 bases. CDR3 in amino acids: CASSYRDRGLYEQYF. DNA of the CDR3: TGTGCCAGCAGTTACCGGGACAGGGGGCTATACGAGCAGTACTTC.